This T cell receptor (beta chain) was observed in a study of CD8 T cells in Susac syndrome. RNA in amounts of roughly 0.5 to 1 ug was reverse transcribed with random hexamers. TCRdb re-called the immunoSEQ multiplex PCR reads through MiXCR, storing one row per CDR3 protein. The sample lists 200,000 or so distinct CDR3 sequences; around 93% were seen once. Study conclusions and caveats: In total CD8+ repertoires, around 17 Susac-specific public clones were detected, and CD8+ TEMRA repertoires contained five.

V lost 3 bases and J lost 7, with 10 bases in between. Germline V gene data show CDR1 as MDHEN and CDR2 as SYDVKM. The CDR3 is 13 residues long. In regard to this clonotype: Its antigen is unidentified.

This receptor was identified in a human donor with Susac syndrome. The chain recombines TRBV28 with TRBJ1-5; unclear D gene. Source material: CD8+ T cells from PBMCs. The CDR3 DNA sequence: TGTGCCAGCAGTTTCCCGACGGGACAGCCCCAGCATTTT. This encodes CASSFPTGQPQHF.